One and the same sample provided the 28 T cell receptor beta chains below, sequenced in a study of OX40 agonist ivuxolimab in advanced cancers. Libraries were prepared by immunoSEQ multiplex PCR; TCRdb keeps only in-frame clonotypes and omits some of them. The sample comprises about 62,000 clones, around 82% of which are singletons, and 1% rests with the top ten. Here the sequenced sample was CD4+ or CD8+ T cells sorted from blood, taken in a trial of the OX40 agonist ivuxolimab. The receptors originated from an adult with an advanced solid tumor such as melanoma, head and neck, liver or kidney cancer.

There are a few counts of this clone. The V call is TRBV18, the J call TRBJ1-1; maybe TRBD1 (5 bases). This CDR3 comprises 14 residues. Deletions cut 2 bases from V and 4 bases from J, with 11 bases between. The germline V gene has CDR1 KGHSH and CDR2 LQKENI. The CDR3 DNA reads TGTGCCAGCTCACCATCGCAGGGTTCCACTGAAGCTTTCTTT. Protein sequence: CASSPSQGSTEAFF. Complete variable domain (other parts from reference TRBV18 and TRBJ1-1): NAGVMQNPRHLVRRRGQEARLRCSPMKGHSHVYWYRQLPEEGLKFMVYLQKENIIDESGMPKERFSAEFPKEGPSILRIQQVVRGDSAAYFCASSPSQGSTEAFFGQGTRLTVV.

This clone was counted once. This rearrangement joins TRBV5-4 to TRBJ2-6; 8 positions match TRBD1. Per germline, CDR1 SGHNT and CDR2 YYREEE (reference sequence). V was clipped by 3 bases and J by 2 bases; unmatched bases: 13. This CDR3 region has 19 residues. CDR3 in amino acids: CASSSNIGQGATGANVLTF. The CDR3 nucleotides read TGTGCCAGCAGCTCGAACATAGGGCAGGGGGCCACTGGGGCCAACGTCCTGACTTTC.

This chain joins TRBV6-1 and TRBJ2-3; D remains ambiguous. This CDR3 has 13 amino acids. Germline assignment: CDR1 MNHNS and CDR2 SASEGT. With 2 bases removed from V and 6 bases from J, the gap between germline ends came to 9 bases. The CDR3 reads CASSEIRVDTQYF. The CDR3 DNA reads as TGTGCCAGCAGTGAAATTCGGGTTGATACGCAGTATTTT.

V and J are TRBV5-1 and TRBJ1-1; TRBD1 agrees at 11 bases. CDR1 is SGHRS, CDR2 YFSETQ, per germline. Trimming took 3 bases from V and 0 from J; bases not matched to a gene: 4. The CDR3 covers 16 residues. The CDR3 nucleotides are TGCGCCAGCAGCTCCGGGACAGGGGGGATGAACACTGAAGCTTTCTTT. It yields the protein CASSSGTGGMNTEAFF.

CDR3: CASSFVGRTIQETQYF. The CDR3 DNA sequence: TGTGCCAGCAGCTTTGTGGGGAGGACCATTCAAGAGACCCAGTACTTC. The chain joins TRBV5-8 to TRBJ2-5, with D possibly being TRBD2 (6 bases). V gave up 2 bases and J gave up 2 bases, with 16 bases separating them. This CDR3 has 16 amino acids. Germline V CDR1 and CDR2: SGHTS, YDEGEE.

This clone was recorded only once. V and J are TRBV4-1 and TRBJ2-5, with D tentatively TRBD2 (6 bases). Looked up from germline, CDR1 is MGHRA and CDR2 is YSYEKL. Trimming removed 0 bases from V and 5 bases from J, with 13 bases in between. The CDR3 has 15 amino acids. The CDR3 nucleotides read TGCGCCAGCAGCCAAGATTTTGGCGGGGTGGAGACCCAGTACTTC. Translating it yields CASSQDFGGVETQYF.

The CDR3 DNA sequence: TGTGCCAGCAGTAAAGGACAGGGTCTGGGCTACACCTTC. This translates into CASSKGQGLGYTF. V gene TRBV6-5 combines with J gene TRBJ1-2; 8 bases agree with TRBD1. Germline CDR1 reads MNHEY; CDR2 reads SVGAGI. V was pared by 5 bases and J by 8 bases, with 7 bases of the junction left unmatched. The CDR3 is 13 residues long.

The chain uses TRBV18 and TRBJ2-3; TRBD2 matches 9 bases. This CDR3 spans 17 amino acids. Trimming took 5 bases from V and 6 from J; bases not matched to a gene: 15. CDR1 and CDR2 (germline): KGHSH, LQKENI. The CDR3 reads CASSATRTSEALDTQYF. The CDR3 region has the DNA TGTGCCAGCTCAGCAACACGGACTAGCGAGGCCCTCGATACGCAGTATTTT.

V is TRBV18 and J is TRBJ2-2; D perhaps matches TRBD1 (6 bases). Trimming stripped 6 bases from V and 2 bases from J, with 13 bases between. Germline assignment: CDR1 KGHSH and CDR2 LQKENI. CDR3 length: 15 residues. The CDR3 coding sequence is TGTGCCAGCTCGAGGGCAGGGGCTAACACCGGGGAGCTGTTTTTT. Protein product: CASSRAGANTGELFF.

The chain links TRBV5-5 to TRBJ1-5; D remains ambiguous. Germline V gives CDR1 SGHKS, CDR2 YYEKEE (reference sequence). The V gene lost 0 bases and the J gene lost 3 bases, with 10 bases spanning the gap. The CDR3 contains 15 residues. The CDR3 DNA reads TGTGCCAGCAGCTTGGAACGCAGGCCCAATCAGCCCCAGCATTTT. Encoded protein: CASSLERRPNQPQHF. Supplemented by reference TRBV5-5 and TRBJ1-5, the full variable domain reads DAGVTQSPTHLIKTRGQQVTLRCSPISGHKSVSWYQQVLGQGPQFIFQYYEKEERGRGNFPDRFSARQFPNYSSELNVNALLLGDSALYLCASSLERRPNQPQHFGDGTRLSIL.

This chain joins TRBV5-1 and TRBJ1-3, with D maybe TRBD1 (6 bases). The CDR3 spans 17 residues. CDR1 and CDR2 from the germline V gene are SGHRS and YFSETQ. Trimming cost V 2 bases and J 0 bases, with 15 bases left between them. CDR3 loop: CASSLTSGTHSGNTIYF. Written as DNA, the CDR3 is TGCGCCAGCAGCTTAACTTCCGGGACACACTCTGGAAACACCATATATTTT.

The V and J genes are TRBV5-1 and TRBJ2-2; TRBD2 agrees at 11 bases. The germline gives CDR1 SGHRS, CDR2 YFSETQ. V shed 7 bases and J 4 bases; nucleotides not matched to a gene: 9. This CDR3 has 16 amino acids. CDR3 residues: CASGGSGLAVTGELFF. Written as DNA, the CDR3 is TGCGCCAGCGGGGGGTCGGGACTAGCGGTCACCGGGGAGCTGTTTTTT.

Written as DNA, the CDR3 is TGTGCTAGTGGTTTGGGACAGGGGGCGGGCGAGCAGTACTTC. It specifies CASGLGQGAGEQYF. The chain carries TRBV12-5 and TRBJ2-7, with TRBD1 matching 10 bases. The CDR3 is 14 amino acids. Losses at the gene ends were 1 base for V and 6 bases for J; bases not matched to a gene: 3. In germline, CDR1 is LGHNT, CDR2 FRNRAP. Full variable domain (remainder filled in from reference TRBV12-5 and TRBJ2-7): DARVTQTPRHKVTEMGQEVTMRCQPILGHNTVFWYRQTMMQGLELLAYFRNRAPLDDSGMPKDRFSAEMPDATLATLKIQPSEPRDSAVYFCASGLGQGAGEQYFGPGTRLTVT.

The chain employs TRBV6-1 and TRBJ2-7, with a possible D match to TRBD1 (5 bases). CDR1 MNHNS and CDR2 SASEGT come from the germline V gene. This CDR3 has 15 amino acids. Deletions cut 6 bases from V and 0 bases from J, with 15 bases between. Here the CDR3 reads CASSNHRQSSYEQYF. The CDR3 DNA reads TGTGCCAGCAGCAACCATCGACAGAGCTCCTACGAGCAGTACTTC.

CDR3 DNA sequence: TGTGCCAGCAGCGCCTCCGGGACAGGGAAGGGCTCTGGGGCCAACGTCCTGACTTTC. Translated, it gives CASSASGTGKGSGANVLTF. The chain employs TRBV11-2 and TRBJ2-6; 9 positions match TRBD1. V lost 5 bases to trimming and J lost 0 bases; unmatched junction nucleotides: 11. The CDR3 is 19 residues long. CDR1 is SGHAT, CDR2 FQNNGV, per germline.

The genes are TRBV6-5 and TRBJ1-3; D gene ambiguous. Germline assignment: CDR1 MNHEY and CDR2 SVGAGI. The CDR3 has 12 residues. V was cut by 5 bases and J by 0 bases, with 2 bases left in between. CDR3 sequence reads: CASSPSGNTIYF. In DNA form, the CDR3 reads TGTGCCAGCAGTCCCTCTGGAAACACCATATATTTT.

V usage is TRBV5-1 and J usage is TRBJ1-6, with D uncertain. V lost 4 bases to trimming and J lost 2 bases, with 10 bases between them. The V gene's germline CDR1 is SGHRS and CDR2 YFSETQ. CDR3 size: 15 residues. The CDR3, as DNA: TGCGCCAGCAGCGAATCCGAAGCCTATAATTCACCCCTCCACTTT. As protein: CASSESEAYNSPLHF.

V is TRBV5-4 and J is TRBJ2-4, with D hard to call. This CDR3 region has 13 residues. The germline V and J ends were trimmed by 1 base and 3 bases, with 5 bases remaining between them. CDR1 is SGHNT, CDR2 YYREEE, per germline (reference sequence). In nucleotides, the CDR3 is TGTGCCAGCAGCTTGTATGACAAAAACATTCAGTACTTC. Protein product: CASSLYDKNIQYF.

The chain joins TRBV12-5 to TRBJ1-4, with D maybe TRBD1 (6 bases). V shed 5 bases and J shed 7 bases, with 14 bases lying between them. CDR3 length equals 14 residues. In germline, CDR1 is LGHNT, CDR2 FRNRAP. CDR3 region: CASGNTGSSEKLFF. CDR3 nucleotide sequence: TGTGCTAGTGGTAATACAGGGTCGAGTGAAAAACTGTTTTTT. Together with reference TRBV12-5 and TRBJ1-4, the CDR3 gives the full variable domain: DARVTQTPRHKVTEMGQEVTMRCQPILGHNTVFWYRQTMMQGLELLAYFRNRAPLDDSGMPKDRFSAEMPDATLATLKIQPSEPRDSAVYFCASGNTGSSEKLFFGSGTQLSVL.

The rearrangement links TRBV14 to TRBJ2-7; TRBD2 matches 10 bases. This CDR3 contains 15 residues. J lost 5 bases, V lost 6 bases, and 10 bases had no gene match. In germline, CDR1 is SGHDN, CDR2 FVKESK. In nucleotides, the CDR3 is TGTGCCAGCAGGCATACCGGGACTAGCGTCCACGAGCAGTACTTC. Amino acid sequence: CASRHTGTSVHEQYF.

The chain combines TRBV18 with TRBJ2-7; 9 bases are a match to TRBD1. The ends lost 6 bases at V and 3 bases at J; junction bases unmatched: 12. The CDR3 runs to 16 residues. Germline V gene data show CDR1 as KGHSH and CDR2 as LQKENI. As DNA, the CDR3 is TGTGCCAGCTCCCCAGTCGGGACAGGGTCATACTACGAGCAGTACTTC. This translates into CASSPVGTGSYYEQYF.

This clone was counted a few times. Distinct nucleotide sequences in the sample also encode this CDR3. This chain links TRBV5-1 with TRBJ1-2; 8 nucleotides line up with TRBD1. This CDR3 is built from 13 residues. Germline V CDR1 and CDR2: SGHRS, YFSETQ. V gave up 4 bases and J gave up 4 bases; unmatched junction bases: 3. CDR3 protein: CASSPGTGYGYTF. CDR3 DNA: TGCGCCAGCAGCCCCGGGACAGGCTATGGCTACACCTTC.

This CDR3 is CSARRDTQYF. CDR3 DNA sequence: TGCAGTGCTAGAAGAGATACGCAGTATTTT. This chain uses TRBV20-1 with TRBJ2-3; D is unclear. The CDR3 is 10 amino acids. The germline V gene has CDR1 DFQATT and CDR2 SNEGSKA (reference sequence). Trimming took off 2 bases at V and 5 bases at J, with 2 bases between the two ends.

The rearrangement joins TRBV5-1 to TRBJ2-4; 8 bases align to TRBD1. Looked up from germline, CDR1 is SGHRS and CDR2 is YFSETQ. CDR3 length equals 14 residues. J was trimmed by 6 bases and V by 0 bases; bases with no gene match: 2. CDR3 sequence reads: CASSLADRGNIQYF. In DNA form, the CDR3 reads TGCGCCAGCAGCTTGGCAGACAGGGGAAACATTCAGTACTTC.

The V gene is TRBV5-4, the J gene TRBJ2-7; 13 nucleotides agree with TRBD2. The CDR3 covers 15 residues. Germline CDR1 and CDR2: SGHNT and YYREEE (reference sequence). V lost 4 bases, J lost 6 bases, and 7 bases stayed unmatched. The CDR3 loop reads CASSTPGLAGREQYF. CDR3 bases: TGTGCCAGCAGCACTCCGGGACTAGCGGGGCGCGAGCAGTACTTC.

The genes are TRBV15 and TRBJ1-2; D is unclear. The CDR3 spans 12 residues. In germline, CDR1 is LNHNV, CDR2 YYDKDF (reference sequence). Deletions cut 5 bases from V and 7 bases from J, with 11 bases between. This CDR3 is CATSGSPRGYTF. In DNA, the CDR3 is TGTGCCACCAGCGGCTCGCCCCGTGGCTACACCTTC.

The genes are TRBV25-1 and TRBJ1-2; 7 bases map to TRBD1. J was trimmed by 5 bases and V by 5 bases; bases with no gene match: 5. CDR1 is MGHDK, CDR2 SYGVNS, per germline. This CDR3 contains 13 residues. This CDR3 is CASSSSGGYGYTF. CDR3 coding DNA: TGTGCCAGCAGTTCCTCAGGGGGATATGGCTACACCTTC.

The chain recombines TRBV2 with TRBJ1-3; D remains ambiguous. There are 14 residues in the CDR3. CDR1 is SNHLY and CDR2 is FYNNEI in the germline V gene. Trimming removed 7 bases at V and 6 bases at J, with 16 bases between. The DNA for the CDR3 is TGTGCCAGCAAATCCGAGGCTAAGGCAAACACCATATATTTT. As protein: CASKSEAKANTIYF.